The 29 T cell receptor beta chains reported below all come from one sample, sequenced in a study of T cells after yellow fever vaccination. TCRdb re-analysed the 5' RACE reads in MiXCR, keeping a single row per CDR3 protein. Counted here are approximately 330,000 distinct CDR3 sequences, approximately 4% occurring once; the ten biggest clones make up around 23%. The sample consisted of PBMCs, taken 5 days after the yellow fever booster vaccination. The receptors shown here come from a man younger than 35 who received the YFV17D yellow fever vaccine.

The rearrangement links TRBV10-3 to TRBJ2-7; 8 positions match TRBD1. In germline, CDR1 is ENHRY, CDR2 SYGVKD. V shed 6 bases and J 2 bases; nucleotides not matched to a gene: 6. The CDR3 is 14 amino acids. The CDR3 loop reads CAIRLGQGTYEQYV. CDR3 nucleotides: TGTGCCATCAGACTAGGACAGGGCACCTACGAGCAGTACGTC.

This clonotype has a handful of counts. This chain connects TRBV21-1 to TRBJ2-3; TRBD2, the table's D call, lacks a check against the DNA. TRBV21-1 is deemed a pseudogene. The CDR3 sequence is 20 residues long. CDR3 region: CASSKDVSGRPPSRTDTQYF. The CDR3 DNA is TGTGCCAGCAGCAAAGACGTAAGTGGGAGACCTCCTAGCCGCACAGATACGCAGTATTTT.

The chain has TRBV4-3 and TRBJ1-1; no definite D call. The CDR3 is made up of 14 amino acids. Per the germline V gene, CDR1 is LGHNA and CDR2 is YSLEER. The V end lost 6 bases, the J end lost 1 base, and 12 bases lay between the germline ends. The CDR3 nucleotides read TGCGCCAGCAGTCTTCGGGGTAGGAACACTGAAGCTTTCTTT. Protein product: CASSLRGRNTEAFF.

This clonotype was seen repeatedly, ten times or more. The rearrangement links TRBV10-3 to TRBJ2-7; TRBD1 agrees at 8 bases. J gave up 3 bases and V 4 bases, and 8 bases lay outside the gene matches. The CDR3 loop spans 15 amino acids. Germline CDR1 reads ENHRY; CDR2 reads SYGVKD. CDR3 protein: CAISGRTGKDYEQYF. CDR3 nucleotide sequence: TGTGCCATCAGTGGGAGGACAGGGAAGGACTACGAGCAGTACTTC.

This chain connects TRBV29-1 to TRBJ2-3; 11 positions agree with TRBD2. The germline gives CDR1 SQVTM, CDR2 ANQGSEA. V lost 6 bases to trimming and J lost 3 bases; unmatched junction nucleotides: 11. This CDR3 comprises 16 residues. CDR3 DNA sequence: TGCAGCGTCAACCCCCGACTAGCGGGGAGGACAGATACGCAGTATTTT. Encoded protein: CSVNPRLAGRTDTQYF.

The chain recombines TRBV7-9 with TRBJ1-2; no reliable D call. The CDR3 consists of 14 residues. The V gene's germline CDR1 is SEHNR and CDR2 FQNEAQ (reference sequence). Trimming removed 4 bases at V and 5 bases at J, with 14 bases between. Here the CDR3 reads CASSSVRTEYGYTF. For the CDR3, the DNA is TGTGCCAGCAGCTCGGTAAGGACGGAGTATGGCTACACCTTC.

This clonotype was counted many times. This chain connects TRBV12-3 or TRBV12-4 to TRBJ2-3; 11 nucleotides line up with TRBD2. The trim removed 5 bases at V and 0 bases at J, leaving 10 bases unmatched. The CDR3 sequence is 18 residues long. The CDR3 here is CASSGTSGLVTSTDTQYF. Here the CDR3 DNA reads TGTGCCAGCAGTGGGACTAGCGGATTAGTTACTAGCACAGATACGCAGTATTTT.

This clonotype was seen ten or more times. The chain links TRBV5-1 to TRBJ1-1; possibly TRBD1 for D (6 bases). The germline V gene has CDR1 SGHRS and CDR2 YFSETQ. V gave up 1 base and J gave up 4 bases, with 11 bases separating them. The CDR3 length is 14 residues. CDR3 bases: TGCGCCAGCAGCTTGAGGGGGGCGGCCACTGAAGCTTTCTTT. This gives the protein CASSLRGAATEAFF.

This clonotype was observed a few times. V is TRBV21-1 and J is TRBJ2-7; the table's D call TRBD2 went unverified against the DNA. TRBV21-1 counts as a pseudogene. This CDR3 spans 13 amino acids. As DNA, the CDR3 is TGTGCCAGCAGCAAAGTTGGGAGCCTTGAGCAGTACGTC. Translated: CASSKVGSLEQYV.

This clonotype was found a few times. This chain uses TRBV7-2 with TRBJ1-2; the D gene is possibly TRBD1 (5 bases). The germline V gene has CDR1 SGHTA and CDR2 FQGNSA. This CDR3 has 14 residues. V was pared by 6 bases and J by 2 bases, with 13 bases between. CDR3 coding DNA: TGTGCCAGCAGACCTCCGGGGCTAAACTATGGCTACACCTTC. It yields the protein CASRPPGLNYGYTF.

The sample holds a few counts of this clonotype. J is TRBJ2-3 and V is TRBV4-3; D is uncertain. V dropped 0 bases and J dropped 0 bases, with 10 bases sitting between them. The V gene's germline CDR1 is LGHNA and CDR2 YSLEER. This CDR3 is 16 amino acids long. CDR3 in amino acids: CASSQDLGRSTDTQYF. DNA for the CDR3: TGCGCCAGCAGCCAAGATTTGGGCAGGAGCACAGATACGCAGTATTTT.

This clonotype was observed a handful of times. This rearrangement joins TRBV5-5 to TRBJ1-2, with TRBD1 identical over 8 bases. V lost 6 bases to trimming and J lost 2 bases; unmatched junction nucleotides: 3. Germline CDR1 is SGHKS and CDR2 is YYEKEE (reference sequence). CDR3 length equals 13 residues. CDR3 nucleotides: TGTGCCAGCAAAAGACAGGGGAACTATGGCTACACCTTC. This translates into CASKRQGNYGYTF.

The sample holds a few counts of this clonotype. The chain combines TRBV20-1 with TRBJ2-3, with TRBD2 as a possible D gene (6 bases). The V gene's germline CDR1 is DFQATT and CDR2 SNEGSKA (reference sequence). V shed 3 bases and J shed 0 bases, with 13 bases lying between them. The CDR3 is made up of 15 amino acids. The CDR3 nucleotides are TGCAGTGCTAGGGGACTGCTGACTAGCACAGATACGCAGTATTTT. It is translated as CSARGLLTSTDTQYF.

This clonotype was seen more than once but under ten times. The DNA for the CDR3 is TGTGCCAGCAGTTACTATTTTAGCGGGGTACAAAATGAGCAGTTCTTC. Amino acids: CASSYYFSGVQNEQFF. V usage is TRBV6-2 or TRBV6-3 and J usage is TRBJ2-1; 8 bases map to TRBD2. This CDR3 region has 16 residues. V was pared by 1 base and J by 7 bases, with 9 bases of the junction left unmatched. Germline assignment: CDR1 MNHEY and CDR2 SVGEGT.

This clonotype occurred many times. The V gene is TRBV7-9, the J gene TRBJ2-3; D tentatively fits TRBD1 or TRBD2 (5 bases each). CDR1 and CDR2 (germline): SEHNR, FQNEAQ (reference sequence). The CDR3 contains 14 residues. Between the trimmed V and J ends, which lost 2 bases and 1 base, there was a span of 7 bases. The DNA for the CDR3 is TGTGCCAGCAGCTTAATGGGGGGCACAGATACGCAGTATTTT. Its protein product is CASSLMGGTDTQYF.

This clonotype was seen only a few times. The rearrangement links TRBV9 to TRBJ1-2; no reliable D call. The CDR3 is 12 residues long. Deletions cut 3 bases from V and 4 bases from J, with 7 bases between. Germline V CDR1 and CDR2: SGDLS, YYNGEE. The CDR3 DNA reads as TGTGCCAGCAGCGAGGGTTTCTATGGCTACACCTTC. Translated: CASSEGFYGYTF.

The gene calls are TRBV28 and TRBJ2-7; possibly TRBD2 for D (5 bases). Per the germline V gene, CDR1 is MDHEN and CDR2 is SYDVKM. The germline V and J ends were trimmed by 6 bases and 2 bases, with 20 bases remaining between them. This CDR3 contains 16 residues. CDR3 DNA: TGTGCCAGCAGCCCCCCGGTGAGCGACGGGGCCTACGAGCAGTACGTC. This encodes CASSPPVSDGAYEQYV.

This clonotype was seen ten or more times. CDR3 DNA sequence: TGTGCCAGCAGCTTCACCCGACTAGCGGGAAGCACAGATACGCAGTATTTT. Amino acid sequence: CASSFTRLAGSTDTQYF. The chain is built from TRBV7-9 and TRBJ2-3, with TRBD2 matching over 11 bases. There are 17 residues in the CDR3. J gave up 0 bases and V 3 bases, and 5 bases lay outside the gene matches. Germline V gene data show CDR1 as SEHNR and CDR2 as FQNEAQ (reference sequence).

This clonotype was found a few times. The J gene is TRBJ2-7, the V gene TRBV12-3 or TRBV12-4, with 8 bases that match TRBD2. This CDR3 spans 14 amino acids. V gave up 5 bases and J gave up 2 bases; unmatched junction bases: 5. The chain's CDR3 is CASSRSGGPYEQYF. In nucleotides, the CDR3 is TGTGCCAGCAGTAGGAGCGGGGGCCCCTACGAGCAGTACTTC.

In its sample, this clonotype was seen a few times. V and J are TRBV3-1 and TRBJ2-1; D may correspond to TRBD1 or TRBD2 (6 bases each). V dropped 2 bases and J dropped 12 bases, with 14 bases sitting between them. Germline V gene sequence: CDR1 LGHDT, CDR2 YNNKEL (reference sequence). This CDR3 has 13 residues. In nucleotides, the CDR3 is TGTGCCAGCAGCCAATTCCGTAAGGGGGGGCAGTTCTTC. Protein sequence: CASSQFRKGGQFF.

Only a few counts were recorded for this clonotype. The chain is built from TRBV5-1 and TRBJ2-3, with unresolved D. Germline loops: CDR1 SGHRS, CDR2 YFSETQ. CDR3 length equals 15 residues. V was shortened by 2 bases and J by 2 bases, with 12 bases between the two germline ends. The DNA of the CDR3 is TGCGCCAGCAGCTTTTTCGGGCCAAACACAGATACGCAGTATTTT. Translation: CASSFFGPNTDTQYF.

This clonotype came up many times. This chain joins TRBV20-1 and TRBJ2-1, with 11 bases aligning to TRBD2. The CDR3 is 17 amino acids. The germline CDR1 and CDR2 sequences are DFQATT and SNEGSKA (reference sequence). With V trimmed by 0 bases and J by 9 bases, 13 bases remained unmatched. The DNA for the CDR3 is TGCAGTGCTAGAGATTATGAACTAGCGGGGGCCCCGTCTGAGCAGTTCTTC. Translation: CSARDYELAGAPSEQFF.

Only a few counts were recorded for this clonotype. This rearrangement joins TRBV3-1 to TRBJ1-1; no definite D call. The CDR3 runs 14 residues. The V and J ends lost 4 bases and 1 base respectively, with 10 bases between them. The germline V gene has CDR1 LGHDT and CDR2 YNNKEL (reference sequence). Here the CDR3 reads CASSRGQRNTEAFF. CDR3 coding DNA: TGTGCCAGCAGCCGCGGGCAGAGGAACACTGAAGCTTTCTTT.

This clonotype was picked up a small number of times. The chain combines TRBV4-1 with TRBJ1-5; D uncertain. CDR3 length: 14 residues. V lost 4 bases to trimming and J lost 7 bases, with 14 bases between them. Germline assignment: CDR1 MGHRA and CDR2 YSYEKL. CDR3 in amino acids: CASSRNSQRQPQHF. DNA of the CDR3: TGCGCCAGCAGCCGAAACTCTCAGAGGCAGCCCCAGCATTTT.

In this sample, this clonotype turned up a few times. This chain joins TRBV20-1 and TRBJ1-5; no reliable D call. V was trimmed by 0 bases and J by 3 bases, leaving 6 bases between them. There are 13 residues in the CDR3. Germline loops: CDR1 DFQATT, CDR2 SNEGSKA (reference sequence). The CDR3 DNA follows: TGCAGTGCTAGAGAACAGCTCAATCAGCCCCAGCATTTT. Translated: CSAREQLNQPQHF.

In its sample, this clonotype was seen a few times. The V call is TRBV5-1, the J call TRBJ2-3, with 9 bases identical to TRBD1. CDR1 and CDR2 (germline): SGHRS, YFSETQ. Losses at the gene ends were 0 bases for V and 3 bases for J; bases not matched to a gene: 2. The CDR3 totals 15 residues. Here the CDR3 reads CASSLGDRATDTQYF. The CDR3 DNA follows: TGCGCCAGCAGCTTGGGGGACAGGGCTACAGATACGCAGTATTTT.

This clonotype was seen at least ten times. In DNA, the CDR3 is TGTGCCACCGAGGATGTGAGCTCCTACAATGAGCAGTTCTTC. Translating it yields CATEDVSSYNEQFF. The chain recombines TRBV10-3 with TRBJ2-1; D remains ambiguous. CDR3 length: 14 amino acids. Between the trimmed V and J ends, which lost 10 bases and 0 bases, there was a span of 13 bases. Germline CDR1 ENHRY, CDR2 SYGVKD.

This clonotype has only a few counts. V usage is TRBV10-3 and J usage is TRBJ2-7, with TRBD2 identical over 7 bases. This CDR3 spans 16 amino acids. Looked up from germline, CDR1 is ENHRY and CDR2 is SYGVKD. J was trimmed by 4 bases and V by 3 bases; bases with no gene match: 12. CDR3 nucleotide sequence: TGTGCCATCAGTGACGCCGCGGAAGCGGGGTGGTACGAGCAGTACTTC. Its protein product is CAISDAAEAGWYEQYF.

This clonotype was counted only a few times. The rearrangement joins TRBV5-1 to TRBJ1-1, with D tentatively TRBD1 (5 bases). The CDR3 spans 13 residues. The V gene's germline CDR1 is SGHRS and CDR2 YFSETQ. V was shortened by 3 bases and J by 1 base, with 7 bases between the two germline ends. The CDR3 coding sequence is TGCGCCAGCAGCTATCAGGGGAACACTGAAGCTTTCTTT. Residues: CASSYQGNTEAFF. Full variable domain (remainder filled in from reference TRBV5-1 and TRBJ1-1): KAGVTQTPRYLIKTRGQQVTLSCSPISGHRSVSWYQQTPGQGLQFLFEYFSETQRNKGNFPGRFSGRQFSNSRSEMNVSTLELGDSALYLCASSYQGNTEAFFGQGTRLTVV.